Listed below are T cell receptor beta chains from one sample, sequenced in a study of T cell repertoires in cytomegalovirus infection. TCRdb passed the reads through MiXCR, listing each CDR3 protein once. The sample records fewer than 200,000 distinct CDR3 sequences, approximately 9.6% being singletons. The sample consisted of PBMCs. These receptor sequences come from a human donor in good health (CMV status not recorded). Some clones in this sample may be carry-over from other donors' samples. Each CDR3 is given with its conserved first and last residue. Each record gives: J gene, D gene, clone size, V gene, CDR3 protein, CDR3 DNA. D genes are given only for firm matches. The listing skips clone size in some rows; elsewhere it reads once, few, many or a size class.

>TRBJ2-3|TRBD2|few|TRBV18
CASSPFEAIAGGIDTQYF
TGTGCCAGCTCACCATTCGAGGCAATAGCGGGAGGTATAGATACGCAGTATTTT
>TRBJ1-1|.|.|TRBV20-1
CSQRGNTEAFF
TGCAGCCAAAGAGGGAACACTGAAGCTTTCTTT
>TRBJ1-5|.|.|TRBV20-1
CSAERTAGQPQHF
TGCAGTGCTGAACGGACGGCGGGTCAGCCCCAGCATTTT
>TRBJ2-7|TRBD2|many|TRBV25-1
CASSPRTSGSFYEQYF
TGTGCCAGCAGTCCCCGGACTAGCGGGAGCTTCTACGAGCAGTACTTC
>TRBJ2-2|.|few|TRBV5-6
CASTNSDWNTGELFF
TGTGCCAGCACCAACTCCGACTGGAACACCGGGGAGCTGTTTTTT
>TRBJ1-1|TRBD1|many|TRBV7-8
CASSPHRGTGYSEAFF
TGTGCCAGCAGCCCACATCGCGGGACAGGGTATTCTGAAGCTTTCTTT
>TRBJ2-7|.|.|TRBV28
CASSSRQIRTAEQYF
TGTGCCAGCAGTTCAAGACAGATCCGGACGGCCGAGCAGTACTTC
>TRBJ1-4|TRBD1|.|TRBV15
CATSTDRGINEKLFF
TGTGCCACCAGCACAGACAGGGGAATCAATGAAAAACTGTTTTTT
>TRBJ2-1|TRBD2|many|TRBV12-3/TRBV12-4
CASSMGTTNEQFF
TGTGCCAGCAGTATGGGGACTACAAATGAGCAGTTCTTC
>TRBJ1-1|.|many|TRBV7-9
CASSFMGENTEAFF
TGTGCCAGCAGCTTTATGGGGGAGAACACTGAAGCTTTCTTT
>TRBJ2-5|TRBD2|many|TRBV12-3/TRBV12-4
CASSFDSGRRGETQYF
TGTGCCAGCAGTTTTGATAGCGGGAGGCGGGGAGAGACCCAGTACTTC
>TRBJ2-3|TRBD2|many|TRBV27
CASSPTWGGNTDTQYF
TGTGCCAGCAGTCCTACGTGGGGGGGTAACACAGATACGCAGTATTTT
>TRBJ2-1|.|many|TRBV7-2
CAMQGLGEQFF
TGTGCCATGCAGGGGTTGGGTGAGCAGTTCTTC
>TRBJ2-7|TRBD2|many|TRBV7-2
CASSSRLAAYEQYF
TGTGCCAGCAGCTCAAGACTAGCAGCCTACGAGCAGTACTTC